This section outlines one T cell receptor beta chain sequence together with its context. This clone's antigen is unknown. Base-call qualities are not available, and no considerably larger clone is one nucleotide away. The data originate from a study of graft-versus-host responses after intestinal transplantation (dated by TCRdb to the early 2020s). At the level of the whole study: The transplants that recipients received were multivisceral, liver-intestinal, or isolated intestinal. All recipients received anti-thymocyte globulin induction followed by maintenance tacrolimus and steroids for roughly three years. After intestinal transplantation, graft-versus-host and host-versus-graft alloreactive T cell clones were followed in the graft, circulation and bone marrow using bulk TCR-beta CDR3 sequencing. Alloreactive clones were identified by sequencing pre-transplant mixed lymphocyte reaction products and comparing them with unstimulated pre-transplant donor and recipient T cells. The cohort enrolled under 25 intestinal transplant recipients including one retransplant, and a few patients lacking pretransplant specimens were excluded. Donor T cell macrochimerism was defined as a peak of at least 4% donor T cells among recipient peripheral blood mononuclear cells. Rather than going through the commercial service, samples from a few later patients were sequenced in-house on an Illumina MiSeq and processed with MiXCR.

Beyond this particular receptor, the publication reports: GvH clones were found in recipient bone marrow, and some of the GvH clones appeared earlier in ileal mucosa or blood, which is consistent with an intestinal mucosal origin. The conclusions were limited by the relatively low number and heterogeneity of the intestinal transplant patients. In patients with donor T cell macrochimerism, the allografts had high GvH to HvG T cell clonal ratios. Peak levels of circulating GvH clones were associated with declines in HvG clones early after transplant.

According to the germline V gene, CDR1 reads SGHVS and CDR2 reads FNYEAQ. Counted from cysteine to phenylalanine, this CDR3 has 15 amino acids. Kept here is only the CDR3 DNA, which spans 45 bases and is read in frame from base 1. V is shortened by 0 bases, J by 0 bases, and the region joining them spans 6 bases. Libraries came from the immunoSEQ multiplex PCR assay. For most patients, genomic DNA was isolated with the Qiagen DNeasy Blood and Tissue Kit and shipped frozen to Adaptive Biotechnologies for TCR sequencing. For most patients, high-throughput TCR-beta CDR3 sequencing of genomic DNA was performed by Adaptive Biotechnologies. The source study handled its data this way. Adaptive's ImmunoSEQ software was the source of the TCR sequencing data for 15 to 20 patients, while a few other patients were processed with MiXCR and VDJtools. To correct CD4 versus CD8 sorting errors, any sequence found in both subsets at a frequency ratio below 5:1 was removed. CDR3 nucleotide sequences shared between donor and recipient were removed because their origin could not be assigned. To count as alloreactive, a clone needed at least 2-fold expansion over unstimulated cells and a minimum CFSE-low frequency of 0.002% (template counts) or 0.001% (read counts). A clone was considered mappable if detected in the sequenced pre-transplant spleen, lymph node, or MLR CFSE-low populations of the donor or recipient. Cumulative frequency of alloreactive clones was calculated as a percentage of all sequences weighted by copy number. The table was pulled from immuneACCESS by TCRdb, which kept in-frame rearrangements only. Such tables lose some clones; where checked, under half of the loss comes from unresolved V genes, and the rest has no known cause. V and J calls and clone size come straight from that table; D and trimming were deduced from the DNA. The sample yields 75,000 to 90,000 clones; about 89% were counted once. The top ten constitute approximately 0.34% of the sample.

This specimen's time point label, interpreted: cells obtained before transplantation from donor or recipient. CD3+CD4+ and CD3+CD8+ populations were FACS-sorted from unstimulated pre-transplant donor and recipient cells taken from spleen or lymph nodes. The origin of this receptor is a human donor who received an intestinal transplant. Material: unstimulated CD4+ T cells sorted from spleen or lymph node cells, obtained before intestinal transplant. The chain is assembled from TRBV7-6 and TRBJ1-3; no D gene call is confident. The CDR3 sequence is CASSLAASSGNTIYF. The nucleotide sequence is TGTGCCAGCAGCTTAGCTGCCAGCTCTGGAAACACCATATATTTT. With the portions outside the CDR3 filled from the reference TRBV7-6 and TRBJ1-3 genes, the complete variable region becomes GAGVSQSPRYKVTKRGQDVALRCDPISGHVSLYWYRQALGQGPEFLTYFNYEAQQDKSGLPNDRFSAERPEGSISTLTIQRTEQRDSAMYRCASSLAASSGNTIYFGEGSWLTVV.